A single sample is the source of the 17 T cell receptor beta chains below, sequenced in a study of T cell responses to AZD1222 COVID-19 vaccine. Clones were read by immunoSEQ multiplex PCR, and TCRdb kept only the in-frame ones, dropping some. Here the sample spans 110,000 to 150,000 clones, about 90% being singletons. The starting material was peripheral blood, obtained 28 days after the second AZD1222 dose. The receptors shown here come from an adult who received the AZD1222 COVID-19 vaccine.

The V call is TRBV12-5, the J call TRBJ1-1; D is perhaps TRBD1 (6 bases). The CDR3 extends over 13 amino acids. V dropped 2 bases and J dropped 4 bases, with 8 bases sitting between them. Looked up from germline, CDR1 is LGHNT and CDR2 is FRNRAP. The CDR3 here is CASGLLGGTEAFF. CDR3 bases: TGTGCTAGTGGTTTGTTAGGGGGCACTGAAGCTTTCTTT.

V gene TRBV11-2 combines with J gene TRBJ2-7, with D perhaps TRBD1 or TRBD2 (5 bases each). Germline V gene sequence: CDR1 SGHAT, CDR2 FQNNGV. This CDR3 comprises 14 residues. V was clipped by 2 bases and J by 4 bases, with 12 bases between them. CDR3 residues: CASSLFGGSYEQYF. Here the CDR3 DNA reads TGTGCCAGCAGCTTATTTGGGGGTTCTTACGAGCAGTACTTC. The full variable domain, with the rest looked up from reference TRBV11-2 and TRBJ2-7, is EAGVAQSPRYKIIEKRQSVAFWCNPISGHATLYWYQQILGQGPKLLIQFQNNGVVDDSQLPKDRFSAERLKGVDSTLKIQPAKLEDSAVYLCASSLFGGSYEQYFGPGTRLTVT.

This clone turned up a few times. CDR3 residues: CASSASQGIQETQYF. CDR3 DNA sequence: TGTGCCAGCAGCGCATCACAGGGAATCCAAGAGACCCAGTACTTC. The chain carries TRBV9 and TRBJ2-5; D is possibly TRBD1 (6 bases). Germline V gene lookup returns CDR1 SGDLS and CDR2 YYNGEE. V was shortened by 3 bases and J by 1 base, with 13 bases between the two germline ends. The length of the CDR3 is 15 residues.

The chain links TRBV9 to TRBJ2-7; 13 bases are a match to TRBD2. This CDR3 comprises 15 residues. Germline lookup yields CDR1 SGDLS and CDR2 YYNGEE. The ends lost 4 bases at V and 4 bases at J; junction bases unmatched: 5. The DNA of the CDR3 is TGTGCCAGCAGCTTCGGACTAGCGGGGGATTACGAGCAGTACTTC. Translated, it gives CASSFGLAGDYEQYF.

The chain is built from TRBV5-1 and TRBJ2-3; 7 nucleotides agree with TRBD2. The trim removed 1 base at V and 0 bases at J, leaving 8 bases unmatched. Germline CDR1 is SGHRS and CDR2 is YFSETQ. The CDR3 is made up of 17 amino acids. CDR3 sequence: CASSLLVAGPSTDTQYF. DNA for the CDR3: TGCGCCAGCAGCTTGCTTGTAGCGGGCCCTAGCACAGATACGCAGTATTTT.

The chain couples TRBV28 to TRBJ1-5; 10 bases match TRBD1. Germline loops: CDR1 MDHEN, CDR2 SYDVKM. The CDR3 has 15 amino acids. The trim removed 6 bases at V and 6 bases at J, leaving 8 bases unmatched. The chain's CDR3 is CASRHRDRGLQPQHF. In DNA, the CDR3 is TGTGCCAGCAGGCACCGGGACAGGGGACTTCAGCCCCAGCATTTT.

This chain links TRBV5-4 with TRBJ1-1, with D tentatively TRBD1 (6 bases). The CDR3 is 15 residues long. The ends were cut back, 5 bases at V and 0 bases at J, with 14 bases in the middle. Germline values: CDR1 SGHNT, CDR2 YYREEE (reference sequence). The CDR3 DNA reads TGTGCCAGCAGTTCTCAGGGGCCCCTGAACACTGAAGCTTTCTTT. This codes for CASSSQGPLNTEAFF.

The rearrangement joins TRBV9 to TRBJ1-4, with TRBD1 as a possible D gene (5 bases). Trimming stripped 4 bases from V and 4 bases from J, with 14 bases between. The CDR3 covers 15 residues. The germline V gene has CDR1 SGDLS and CDR2 YYNGEE. This CDR3 reads CASSLSDSYNEKLFF. CDR3 coding DNA: TGTGCCAGCAGCCTGAGCGACAGTTATAATGAAAAACTGTTTTTT.

V is TRBV28 and J is TRBJ1-1, with D unresolved. This CDR3 has 14 amino acids. Germline CDR1 is MDHEN and CDR2 is SYDVKM. V was cut by 3 bases and J by 8 bases, with 16 bases left in between. CDR3 coding DNA: TGTGCCAGCAGTTTCCTACGGTCAAGAGGGGAAGCTTTCTTT. Its translation is CASSFLRSRGEAFF. Together with reference TRBV28 and TRBJ1-1, the CDR3 gives the full variable domain: DVKVTQSSRYLVKRTGEKVFLECVQDMDHENMFWYRQDPGLGLRLIYFSYDVKMKEKGDIPEGYSVSREKKERFSLILESASTNQTSMYLCASSFLRSRGEAFFGQGTRLTVV.

This chain uses TRBV5-1 with TRBJ1-2, with 7 positions matching TRBD1. The CDR3 runs 15 residues. Germline V lookup: CDR1 SGHRS, CDR2 YFSETQ. V lost 0 bases to trimming and J lost 7 bases; unmatched junction nucleotides: 9. CDR3 protein: CASSLEGQPSAGYTF. Here the CDR3 DNA reads TGCGCCAGCAGCTTGGAGGGACAGCCGTCTGCTGGCTACACCTTC.

This chain links TRBV10-3 with TRBJ1-4, with D unclear. There are 11 residues in the CDR3. The V end was cut by 3 bases, the J end by 10 bases, with 6 bases between. Germline V CDR1 and CDR2: ENHRY, SYGVKD. The CDR3 region is CAISEPGKLFF. CDR3 DNA: TGTGCCATCAGTGAACCGGGAAAACTGTTTTTT.

V usage is TRBV6-2 or TRBV6-3 and J usage is TRBJ1-5, with D perhaps matching TRBD1 (6 bases). This CDR3 contains 15 residues. Germline V CDR1 and CDR2: MNHEY, SVGEGT. V was pared by 2 bases and J by 4 bases, with 12 bases between. The CDR3 nucleotides are TGTGCCAGCAGTTACGGCTGGACAGAAAATCAGCCCCAGCATTTT. Translating gives CASSYGWTENQPQHF.

This chain connects TRBV12-3 or TRBV12-4 to TRBJ1-1, with D maybe TRBD1 (6 bases). The CDR3 has 13 residues. The V end lost 1 base, the J end lost 5 bases, and 8 bases lay between the germline ends. CDR3 loop: CASSLVGGTEAFF. For the CDR3, the DNA is TGTGCCAGCAGTTTAGTAGGGGGAACTGAAGCTTTCTTT.

Turning to this clone: An end of the junction does not agree with germline; a read error may underlie this. Other DNA sequences in this specimen translate into the identical CDR3. This chain uses TRBV2 with TRBJ2-2; the D gene is possibly TRBD2 (5 bases). The CDR3 runs 13 residues. Germline V CDR1 and CDR2: SNHLY, FYNNEI. CDR3 coding DNA: TGTGCCAGCAGTGGGACGAACACCGGGGAGTTGTTTTTT. Protein sequence: CASSGTNTGELFF.

The chain couples TRBV5-1 to TRBJ1-2; maybe TRBD1 (6 bases). Germline CDR1 SGHRS, CDR2 YFSETQ. Trimming removed 4 bases at V and 5 bases at J, with 15 bases between. The CDR3 loop spans 14 amino acids. CDR3 protein: CASSLTTGPYGYTF. The CDR3 bases are TGCGCCAGCAGCCTAACGACAGGACCGTATGGCTACACCTTC.

The chain combines TRBV11-2 with TRBJ2-2; D is ambiguous. V lost 7 bases and J lost 0, with 12 bases in between. Germline V gives CDR1 SGHAT, CDR2 FQNNGV. This CDR3 spans 15 amino acids. The CDR3 is CASTQTRTNTGELFF. The CDR3 nucleotides are TGTGCCAGCACCCAGACAAGAACGAACACCGGGGAGCTGTTTTTT.

The rearrangement uses TRBV19 and TRBJ1-5, with a possible D match to TRBD1 (6 bases). Looked up from germline, CDR1 is LNHDA and CDR2 is SQIVND (reference sequence). Deletions cut 4 bases from V and 7 bases from J, with 8 bases between. The length of the CDR3 is 12 residues. As DNA, the CDR3 is TGTGCCAGTAGTAAACAGGGACAGCCCCAGCATTTT. Protein: CASSKQGQPQHF.